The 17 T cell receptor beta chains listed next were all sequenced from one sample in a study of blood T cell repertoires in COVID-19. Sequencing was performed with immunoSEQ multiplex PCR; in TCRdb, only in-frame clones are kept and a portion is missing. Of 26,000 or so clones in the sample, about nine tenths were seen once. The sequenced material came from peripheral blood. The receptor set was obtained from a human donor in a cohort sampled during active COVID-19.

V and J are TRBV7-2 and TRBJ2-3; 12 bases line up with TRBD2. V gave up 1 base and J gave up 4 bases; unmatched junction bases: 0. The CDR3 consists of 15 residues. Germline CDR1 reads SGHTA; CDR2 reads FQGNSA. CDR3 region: CASSLGLAGADTQYF. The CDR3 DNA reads TGTGCCAGCAGCTTAGGACTAGCGGGGGCAGATACGCAGTATTTT. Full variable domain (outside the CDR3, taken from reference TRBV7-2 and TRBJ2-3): GAGVSQSPSNKVTEKGKDVELRCDPISGHTALYWYRQSLGQGLEFLIYFQGNSAPDKSGLPSDRFSAERTGGSVSTLTIQRTQQEDSAVYLCASSLGLAGADTQYFGPGTRLTVL.

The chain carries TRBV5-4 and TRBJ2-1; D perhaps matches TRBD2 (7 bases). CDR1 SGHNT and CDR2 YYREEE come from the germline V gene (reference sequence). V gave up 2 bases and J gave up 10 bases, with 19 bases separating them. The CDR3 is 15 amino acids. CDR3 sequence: CASSFGGARVREQFF. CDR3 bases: TGTGCCAGCAGCTTTGGGGGGGCGAGGGTTAGAGAGCAGTTCTTC.

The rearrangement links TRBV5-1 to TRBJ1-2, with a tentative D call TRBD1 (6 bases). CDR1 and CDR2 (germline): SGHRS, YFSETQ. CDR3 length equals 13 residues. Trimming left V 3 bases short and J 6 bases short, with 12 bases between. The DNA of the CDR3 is TGCGCCAGCAGCTCAGAGTACAGGGATGGCTACACCTTC. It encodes CASSSEYRDGYTF. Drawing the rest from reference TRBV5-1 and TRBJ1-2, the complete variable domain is KAGVTQTPRYLIKTRGQQVTLSCSPISGHRSVSWYQQTPGQGLQFLFEYFSETQRNKGNFPGRFSGRQFSNSRSEMNVSTLELGDSALYLCASSSEYRDGYTFGSGTRLTVV.

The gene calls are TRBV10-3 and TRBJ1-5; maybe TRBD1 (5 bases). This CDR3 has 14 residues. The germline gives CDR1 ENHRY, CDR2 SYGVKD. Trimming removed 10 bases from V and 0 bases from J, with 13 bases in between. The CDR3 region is CATWGGYSNQPQHF. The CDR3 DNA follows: TGTGCCACCTGGGGGGGTTATAGCAATCAGCCCCAGCATTTT.

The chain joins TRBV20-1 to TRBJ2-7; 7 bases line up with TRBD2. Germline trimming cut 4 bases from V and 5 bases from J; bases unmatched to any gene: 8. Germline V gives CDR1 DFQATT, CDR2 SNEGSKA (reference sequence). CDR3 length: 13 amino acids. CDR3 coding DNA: TGCAGTGCTATTGACCGGGGGGTCGACGAGCAGTACTTC. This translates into CSAIDRGVDEQYF.

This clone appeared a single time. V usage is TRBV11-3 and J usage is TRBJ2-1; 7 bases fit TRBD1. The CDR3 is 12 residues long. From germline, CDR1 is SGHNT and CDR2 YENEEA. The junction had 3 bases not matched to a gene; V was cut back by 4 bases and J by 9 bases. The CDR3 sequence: CASSSDRVEQFF. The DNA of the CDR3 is TGTGCCAGCAGCTCTGACAGGGTTGAGCAGTTCTTC.

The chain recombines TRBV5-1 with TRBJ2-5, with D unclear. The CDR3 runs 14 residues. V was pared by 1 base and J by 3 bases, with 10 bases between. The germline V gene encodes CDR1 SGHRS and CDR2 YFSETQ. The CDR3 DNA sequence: TGCGCCAGCAGCTTGCTGACTGTAAAAGAGACCCAGTACTTC. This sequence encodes CASSLLTVKETQYF.

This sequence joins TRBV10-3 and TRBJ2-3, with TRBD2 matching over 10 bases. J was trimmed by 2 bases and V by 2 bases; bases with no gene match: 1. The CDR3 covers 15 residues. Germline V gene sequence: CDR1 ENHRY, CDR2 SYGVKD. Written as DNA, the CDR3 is TGTGCCATCAGTGAGACTAGCGGGGTCACAGATACGCAGTATTTT. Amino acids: CAISETSGVTDTQYF.

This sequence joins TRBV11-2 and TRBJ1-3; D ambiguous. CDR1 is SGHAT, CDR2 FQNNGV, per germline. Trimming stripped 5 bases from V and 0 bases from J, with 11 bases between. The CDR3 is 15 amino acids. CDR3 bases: TGTGCCAGCAGCCCCCCTGGGCTCTCTGGAAACACCATATATTTT. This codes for CASSPPGLSGNTIYF.

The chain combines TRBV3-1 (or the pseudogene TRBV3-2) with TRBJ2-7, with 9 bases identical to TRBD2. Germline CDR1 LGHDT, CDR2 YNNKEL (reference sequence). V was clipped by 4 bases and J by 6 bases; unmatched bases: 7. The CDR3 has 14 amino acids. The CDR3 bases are TGTGCCAGCAGCCCGGCGGGGGGGCCGACCGAGCAGTACGTC. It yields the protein CASSPAGGPTEQYV.

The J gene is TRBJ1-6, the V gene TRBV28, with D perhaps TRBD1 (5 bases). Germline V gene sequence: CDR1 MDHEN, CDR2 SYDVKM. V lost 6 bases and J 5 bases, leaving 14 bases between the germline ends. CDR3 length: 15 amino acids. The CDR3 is CASRYPGLNNSPLHF. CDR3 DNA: TGTGCCAGCAGGTACCCGGGACTCAATAATTCACCCCTCCACTTT.

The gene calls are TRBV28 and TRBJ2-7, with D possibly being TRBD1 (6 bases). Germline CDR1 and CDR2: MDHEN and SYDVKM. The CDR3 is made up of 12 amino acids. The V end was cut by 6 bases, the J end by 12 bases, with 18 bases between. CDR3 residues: CASSLPGGQMYV. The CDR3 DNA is TGTGCCAGCAGCCTCCCCGGCGGACAGATGTACGTC.

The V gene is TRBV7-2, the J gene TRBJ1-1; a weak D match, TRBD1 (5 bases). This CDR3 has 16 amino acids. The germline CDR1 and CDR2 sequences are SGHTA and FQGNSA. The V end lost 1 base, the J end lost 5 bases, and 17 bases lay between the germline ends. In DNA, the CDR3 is TGTGCCAGCAGCTTAGGGGGTGGCAGGGTAGGTACTGAAGCTTTCTTT. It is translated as CASSLGGGRVGTEAFF.

As DNA, the CDR3 is TGTGCCAGCAGTACGGGACAGGGACTAAATCAGCCCCAGCATTTT. This codes for CASSTGQGLNQPQHF. V is TRBV28 and J is TRBJ1-5; TRBD1 matches at 9 bases. This CDR3 region has 15 residues. Germline-derived CDR1 and CDR2 are MDHEN and SYDVKM. Trimming removed 5 bases from V and 4 bases from J; junction bases left unmatched: 6.

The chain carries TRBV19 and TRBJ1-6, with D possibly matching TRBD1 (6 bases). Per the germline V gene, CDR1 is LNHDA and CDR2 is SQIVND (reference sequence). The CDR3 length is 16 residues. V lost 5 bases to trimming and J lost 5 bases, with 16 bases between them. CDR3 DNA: TGTGCCAGTAGTCTACCCCGGACAGTAAATAATTCACCCCTCCACTTT. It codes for CASSLPRTVNNSPLHF.

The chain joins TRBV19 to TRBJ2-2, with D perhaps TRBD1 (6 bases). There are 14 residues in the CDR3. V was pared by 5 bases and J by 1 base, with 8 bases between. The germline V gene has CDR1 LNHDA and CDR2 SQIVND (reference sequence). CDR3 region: CASSGRGNTGELFF. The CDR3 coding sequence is TGTGCCAGTAGTGGCAGGGGGAACACCGGGGAGCTGTTTTTT.

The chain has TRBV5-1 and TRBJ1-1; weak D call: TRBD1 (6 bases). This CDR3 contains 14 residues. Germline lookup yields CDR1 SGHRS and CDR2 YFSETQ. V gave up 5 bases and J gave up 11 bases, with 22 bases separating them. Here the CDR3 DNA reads TGCGCCAGCAGTTCCTCCGGGGGGCTTCTTGGGGCTTTCTTT. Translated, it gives CASSSSGGLLGAFF.